This T cell receptor beta chain was recorded in a study of post-analysis software for immune sequencing data. General study results and limits: With TRBV5-6, TRBV5-1 and TRBV20-1 included, 4 to 6 TRBV segments were more frequent in patients than in controls. With F measure, samples from one preparation batch clustered together strongly.

Libraries were made from TCR beta cDNA, and they carried unique molecular identifiers. One entry per CDR3 protein, called by TCRdb with MiXCR from the PCR reads. The sample shows hundreds of thousands of distinct CDR3 sequences, roughly three fifths of them seen only once. This clonotype was counted once. The antigen is undetermined. The length of the CDR3 is 15 residues. CDR1 and CDR2 from the germline V gene are KGHSH and LQKENI. The junction had 6 bases not matched to a gene; V was cut back by 5 bases and J by 3 bases. The receptor was derived from a girl aged 2-15 years with multiple sclerosis. The sample comprised blood. The chain has TRBV18 and TRBJ2-1; 8 bases line up with TRBD1. CDR3 region: CASSILTGVYNEQFF. The CDR3 nucleotides read TGTGCCAGCTCAATCCTGACAGGGGTCTACAATGAGCAGTTCTTC.